The clone carrying this T cell receptor beta chain was picked up many times. As yet, its antigen is unknown. The CDR3 has 14 amino acids. Germline CDR1 KGHDR, CDR2 SFDVKD. Trimming took off 9 bases at V and 1 base at J, with 14 bases between the two ends. This specimen belongs to a study of neurological immune-mediated disorders. Findings and limits, study-wide: None of the CDR3 amino acid sequences of expanded clones were shared across subjects, and this suggested private repertoires in all groups.

Healthy control participants comprised blood bank volunteers in Maryland, USA. 2 million PBMCs stored at -80 C were the source of the unsorted libraries. Synthesis of cDNA used 5'RACE (with 10-nucleotide random UMIs). Via MiXCR, TCRdb re-called the 5' RACE reads, giving one row per CDR3 protein. The profile covers 55,000 to 70,000 distinct CDR3 sequences, with approximately 10% appearing a single time and roughly 1.9% taken by the ten largest. V gene TRBV24-1 combines with J gene TRBJ2-5; D tentatively fits TRBD1 or TRBD2 (5 bases each). The sequence derives from a man aged 55-75 years in good health. Input material: PBMCs. The CDR3 protein is CATAEGGGQETQYF. As DNA, the CDR3 is TGTGCCACCGCCGAGGGTGGGGGCCAAGAGACCCAGTACTTC.